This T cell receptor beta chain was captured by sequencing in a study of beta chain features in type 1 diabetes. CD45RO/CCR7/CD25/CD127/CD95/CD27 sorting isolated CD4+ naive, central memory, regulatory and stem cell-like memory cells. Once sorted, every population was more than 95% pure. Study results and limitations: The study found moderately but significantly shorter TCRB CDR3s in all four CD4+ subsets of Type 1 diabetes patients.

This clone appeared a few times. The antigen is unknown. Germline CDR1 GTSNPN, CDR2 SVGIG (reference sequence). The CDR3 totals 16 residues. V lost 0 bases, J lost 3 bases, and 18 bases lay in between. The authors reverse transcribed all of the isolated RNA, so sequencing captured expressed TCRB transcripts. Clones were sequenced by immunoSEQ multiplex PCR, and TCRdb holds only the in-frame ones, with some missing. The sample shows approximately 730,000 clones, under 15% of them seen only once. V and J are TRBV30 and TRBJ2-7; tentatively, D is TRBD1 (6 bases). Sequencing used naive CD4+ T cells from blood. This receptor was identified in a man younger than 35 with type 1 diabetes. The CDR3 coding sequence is TGTGCCTGGAGTGTAGGGGGAACTAGTTGGGACTACGAGCAGTACTTC. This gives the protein CAWSVGGTSWDYEQYF.